The 3 T cell receptor beta chains below come from one sample, sequenced in a study of blood T cell repertoires in COVID-19. Only in-frame clones appear in the TCRdb table, and some are missing; sequencing was by immunoSEQ multiplex PCR. This table holds more than 200,000 clones, about 91% found once. Sequencing was carried out using peripheral blood. These receptors were collected from a man of 80 years or more with acute or convalescent COVID-19.

This chain links TRBV5-1 with TRBJ1-1; the D is unclear. V dropped 0 bases and J dropped 1 base, with 7 bases sitting between them. This CDR3 has 14 amino acids. The V gene's germline CDR1 is SGHRS and CDR2 YFSETQ. The CDR3 reads CASSLVAGNTEAFF. The DNA of the CDR3 is TGCGCCAGCAGCTTGGTGGCAGGGAACACTGAAGCTTTCTTT.

This chain joins TRBV3-1 (or the pseudogene TRBV3-2) and TRBJ1-1; D is undetermined. Germline V gene sequence: CDR1 LGHDT, CDR2 YNNKEL (reference sequence). The CDR3 is 13 residues long. V was cut by 3 bases and J by 0 bases, with 5 bases left in between. CDR3 loop: CASSQTMNTEAFF. The DNA for the CDR3 is TGTGCCAGCAGCCAGACAATGAACACTGAAGCTTTCTTT.

This chain uses TRBV5-1 with TRBJ1-1, with D perhaps matching TRBD1 (5 bases). The CDR3 contains 12 residues. V lost 3 bases to trimming and J lost 8 bases, with 11 bases between them. CDR1 and CDR2 (germline): SGHRS, YFSETQ. CDR3 region: CASSSGEFEAFF. In nucleotides, the CDR3 is TGCGCCAGCAGCTCGGGGGAGTTCGAAGCTTTCTTT.